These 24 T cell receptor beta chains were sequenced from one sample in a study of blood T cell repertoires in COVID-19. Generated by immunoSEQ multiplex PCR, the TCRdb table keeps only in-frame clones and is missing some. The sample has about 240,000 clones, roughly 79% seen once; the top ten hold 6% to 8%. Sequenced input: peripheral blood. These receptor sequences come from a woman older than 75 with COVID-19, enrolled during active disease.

The CDR3 sequence is CAISALMGSGNYGYTF. The CDR3, as DNA: TGTGCCATCAGTGCCCTAATGGGCAGTGGTAACTATGGCTACACCTTC. This rearrangement joins TRBV10-3 to TRBJ1-2; D gene unclear. CDR1 and CDR2 from the germline V gene are ENHRY and SYGVKD. This CDR3 is built from 16 residues. V dropped 4 bases and J dropped 1 base, with 16 bases sitting between them.

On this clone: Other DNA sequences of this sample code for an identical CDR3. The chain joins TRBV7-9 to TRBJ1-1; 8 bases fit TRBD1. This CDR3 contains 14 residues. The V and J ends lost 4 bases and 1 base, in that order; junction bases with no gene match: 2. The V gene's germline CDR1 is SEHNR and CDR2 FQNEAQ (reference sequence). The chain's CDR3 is CASSSGTGNTEAFF. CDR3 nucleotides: TGTGCCAGCAGCTCTGGGACAGGGAACACTGAAGCTTTCTTT. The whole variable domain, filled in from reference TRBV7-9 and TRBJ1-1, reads DTGVSQNPRHKITKRGQNVTFRCDPISEHNRLYWYRQTLGQGPEFLTYFQNEAQLEKSRLLSDRFSAERPKGSFSTLEIQRTEQGDSAMYLCASSSGTGNTEAFFGQGTRLTVV.

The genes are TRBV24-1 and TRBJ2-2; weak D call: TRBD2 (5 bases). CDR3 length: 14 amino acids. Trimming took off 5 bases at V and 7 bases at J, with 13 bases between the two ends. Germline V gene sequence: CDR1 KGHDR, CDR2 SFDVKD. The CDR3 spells CATSVSSGGGELFF. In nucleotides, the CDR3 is TGTGCCACCAGTGTGTCCAGCGGCGGCGGGGAGCTGTTTTTT.

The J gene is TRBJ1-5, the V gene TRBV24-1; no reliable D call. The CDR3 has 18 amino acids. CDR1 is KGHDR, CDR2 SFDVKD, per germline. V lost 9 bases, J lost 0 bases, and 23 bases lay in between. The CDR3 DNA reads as TGTGCCACCGAGAGAACCTACTGGGAGTCAGATAGCAATCAGCCCCAGCATTTT. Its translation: CATERTYWESDSNQPQHF.

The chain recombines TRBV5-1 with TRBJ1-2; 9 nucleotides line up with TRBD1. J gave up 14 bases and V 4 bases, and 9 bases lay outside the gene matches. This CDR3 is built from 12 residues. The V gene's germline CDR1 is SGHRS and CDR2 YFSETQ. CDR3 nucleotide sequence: TGCGCCAGCAGCCCTCCTCCGGGACAGGGTACCTTC. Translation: CASSPPPGQGTF.

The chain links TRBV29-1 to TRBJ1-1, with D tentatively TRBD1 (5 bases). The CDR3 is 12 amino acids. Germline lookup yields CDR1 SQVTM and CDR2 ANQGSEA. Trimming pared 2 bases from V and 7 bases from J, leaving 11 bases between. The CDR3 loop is CSVESAGLEAFF. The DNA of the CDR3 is TGCAGCGTTGAAAGCGCAGGGCTTGAAGCTTTCTTT.

CDR3 in amino acids: CASSLGLAGYEQYF. Here the CDR3 DNA reads TGTGCCAGCTCATTGGGACTAGCGGGATACGAGCAGTACTTC. V gene TRBV18 combines with J gene TRBJ2-7; 13 positions agree with TRBD2. Germline V gene lookup returns CDR1 KGHSH and CDR2 LQKENI. CDR3 length equals 14 residues. Trimming took 5 bases from V and 4 from J; bases not matched to a gene: 2.

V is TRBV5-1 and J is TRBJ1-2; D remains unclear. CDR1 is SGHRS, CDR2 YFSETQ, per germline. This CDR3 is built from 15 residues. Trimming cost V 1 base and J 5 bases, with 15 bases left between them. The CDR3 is CASSLTSQPVYGYTF. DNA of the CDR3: TGCGCCAGCAGCTTGACTTCACAGCCGGTATATGGCTACACCTTC.

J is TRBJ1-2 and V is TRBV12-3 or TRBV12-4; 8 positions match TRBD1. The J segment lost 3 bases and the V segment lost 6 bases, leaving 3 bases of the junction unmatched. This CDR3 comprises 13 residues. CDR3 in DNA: TGTGCCAGCAGCTCGGACAGGGACTATGGCTACACCTTC. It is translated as CASSSDRDYGYTF.

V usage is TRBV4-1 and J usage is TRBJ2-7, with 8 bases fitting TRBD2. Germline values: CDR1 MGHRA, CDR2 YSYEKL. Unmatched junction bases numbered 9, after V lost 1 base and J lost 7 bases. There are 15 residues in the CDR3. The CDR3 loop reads CASSQVFGGAGEQYF. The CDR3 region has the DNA TGCGCCAGCAGCCAAGTGTTCGGGGGGGCCGGTGAGCAGTACTTC.

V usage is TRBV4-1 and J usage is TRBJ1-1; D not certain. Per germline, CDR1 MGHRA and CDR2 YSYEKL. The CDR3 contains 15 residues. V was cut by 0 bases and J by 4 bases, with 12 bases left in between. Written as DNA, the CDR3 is TGCGCCAGCAGCCAAGAGGAGGGTTTAGGCACTGAAGCTTTCTTT. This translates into CASSQEEGLGTEAFF.

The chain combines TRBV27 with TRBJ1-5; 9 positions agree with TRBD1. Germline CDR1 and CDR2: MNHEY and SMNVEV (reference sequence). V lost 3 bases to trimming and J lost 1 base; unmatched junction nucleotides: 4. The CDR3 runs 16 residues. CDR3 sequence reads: CASSFLQGASNQPQHF. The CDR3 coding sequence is TGTGCCAGCAGTTTCCTACAGGGGGCGAGCAATCAGCCCCAGCATTTT.

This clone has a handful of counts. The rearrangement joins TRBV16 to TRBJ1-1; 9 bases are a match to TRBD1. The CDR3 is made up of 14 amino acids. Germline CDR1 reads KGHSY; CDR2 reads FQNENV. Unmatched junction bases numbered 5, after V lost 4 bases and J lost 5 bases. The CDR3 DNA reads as TGTGCCAGCAGCCCGGACAGGGGAAGGACTGAAGCTTTCTTT. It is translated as CASSPDRGRTEAFF.

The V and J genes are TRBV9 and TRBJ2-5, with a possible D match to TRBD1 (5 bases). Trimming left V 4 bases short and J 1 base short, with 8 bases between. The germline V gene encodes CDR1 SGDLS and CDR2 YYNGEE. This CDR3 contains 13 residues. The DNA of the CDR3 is TGTGCCAGCAGCCGCAGGGTCCAAGAGACCCAGTACTTC. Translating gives CASSRRVQETQYF.

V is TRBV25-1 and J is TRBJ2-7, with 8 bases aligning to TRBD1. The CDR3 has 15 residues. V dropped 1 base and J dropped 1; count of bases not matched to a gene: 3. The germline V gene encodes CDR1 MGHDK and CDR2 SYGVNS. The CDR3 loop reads CASSESGTGSYEQYF. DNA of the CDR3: TGTGCCAGCAGTGAATCGGGGACAGGATCCTACGAGCAGTACTTC.

The CDR3 sequence: CASSEYVTGKNEQYF. CDR3 coding DNA: TGTGCCAGCAGCGAGTATGTGACAGGGAAGAACGAGCAGTACTTC. J is TRBJ2-7 and V is TRBV6-5; 7 bases are shared with TRBD1. V lost 6 bases, J lost 5 bases, and 13 bases stayed unmatched. Per germline, CDR1 MNHEY and CDR2 SVGAGI. This CDR3 has 15 amino acids.

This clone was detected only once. CDR3 nucleotides: TGTGCCAGCAGCTTAGAATCGTACACTGAAGCTTTCTTT. Translated, it gives CASSLESYTEAFF. The chain combines TRBV7-2 with TRBJ1-1; D is unresolved. CDR3 size: 13 residues. Trimming took off 1 base at V and 3 bases at J, with 6 bases between the two ends. The germline V gene has CDR1 SGHTA and CDR2 FQGNSA. The full variable domain, rest sourced from reference TRBV7-2 and TRBJ1-1, is GAGVSQSPSNKVTEKGKDVELRCDPISGHTALYWYRQSLGQGLEFLIYFQGNSAPDKSGLPSDRFSAERTGGSVSTLTIQRTQQEDSAVYLCASSLESYTEAFFGQGTRLTVV.

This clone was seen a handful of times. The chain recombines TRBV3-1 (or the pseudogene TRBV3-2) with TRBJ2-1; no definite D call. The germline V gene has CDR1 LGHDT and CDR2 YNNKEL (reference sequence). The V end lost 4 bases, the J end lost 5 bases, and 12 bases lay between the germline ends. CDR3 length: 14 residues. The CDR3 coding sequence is TGTGCCAGCAGCCTAGGTTATAGCCACAATGAGCAGTTCTTC. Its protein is CASSLGYSHNEQFF.

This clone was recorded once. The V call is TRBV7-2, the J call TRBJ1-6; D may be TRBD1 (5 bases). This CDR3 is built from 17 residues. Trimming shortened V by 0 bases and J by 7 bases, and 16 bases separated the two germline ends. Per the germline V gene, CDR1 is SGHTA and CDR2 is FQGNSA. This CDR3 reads CASSLAQGFVTNSPLHF. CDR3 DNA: TGTGCCAGCAGCTTAGCGCAGGGTTTCGTAACGAATTCACCCCTCCACTTT. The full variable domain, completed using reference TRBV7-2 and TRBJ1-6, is GAGVSQSPSNKVTEKGKDVELRCDPISGHTALYWYRQSLGQGLEFLIYFQGNSAPDKSGLPSDRFSAERTGGSVSTLTIQRTQQEDSAVYLCASSLAQGFVTNSPLHFGNGTRLTVT.

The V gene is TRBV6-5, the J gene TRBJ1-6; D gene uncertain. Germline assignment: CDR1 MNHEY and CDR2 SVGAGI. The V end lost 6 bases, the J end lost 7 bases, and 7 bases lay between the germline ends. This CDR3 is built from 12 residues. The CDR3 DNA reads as TGTGCCAGCAGGGCCCTGAATTCACCCCTCCACTTT. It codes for CASRALNSPLHF.

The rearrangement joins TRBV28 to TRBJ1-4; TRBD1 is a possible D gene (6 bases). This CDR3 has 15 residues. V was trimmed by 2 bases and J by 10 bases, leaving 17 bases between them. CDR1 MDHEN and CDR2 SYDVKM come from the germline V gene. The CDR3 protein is CASSLIGGESGKLFF. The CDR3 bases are TGTGCCAGCAGTTTAATAGGGGGAGAGAGCGGAAAACTGTTTTTT.

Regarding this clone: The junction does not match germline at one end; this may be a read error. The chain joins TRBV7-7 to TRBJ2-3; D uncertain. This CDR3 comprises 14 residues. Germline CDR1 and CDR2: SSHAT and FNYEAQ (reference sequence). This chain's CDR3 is CASSLSTSTDTQYF. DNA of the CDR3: TGTGCTAGCAGCTTAAGTACTAGCACAGATACGCAGTATTTT.

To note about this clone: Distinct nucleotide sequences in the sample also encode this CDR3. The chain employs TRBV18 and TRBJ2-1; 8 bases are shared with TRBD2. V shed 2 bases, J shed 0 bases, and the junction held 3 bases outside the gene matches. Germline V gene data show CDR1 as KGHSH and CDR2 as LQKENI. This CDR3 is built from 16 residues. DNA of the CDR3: TGTGCCAGCTCACCATCGGGAGGGAGCTCCTACAATGAGCAGTTCTTC. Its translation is CASSPSGGSSYNEQFF.

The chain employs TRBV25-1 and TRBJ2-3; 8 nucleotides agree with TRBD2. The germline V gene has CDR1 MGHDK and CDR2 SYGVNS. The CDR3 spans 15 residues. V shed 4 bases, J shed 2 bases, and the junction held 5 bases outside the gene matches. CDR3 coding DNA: TGTGCCAGCAGTGTTAGCGGGGATCCCACAGATACGCAGTATTTT. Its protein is CASSVSGDPTDTQYF.